The 2 T cell receptor beta chains presented below share a single source sample, sequenced in a study of cytomegalovirus exposure and HLA in healthy donors. 60 Vbeta and 13 Jbeta primers were used in PCR. TCRdb's copy holds only in-frame clones and misses some; the assay was immunoSEQ multiplex PCR. The table lists roughly 120,000 clones, about 70% of them singletons, with about 2.1% in the top ten. Specimen: PBMCs. All receptors come from a middle-aged woman in good health and CMV-seropositive.

Comment on this clone: One end of the junction does not line up with germline, which may come from a read error. The chain joins TRBV7-7 to TRBJ2-2; a possible D gene is TRBD1 (5 bases). Germline CDR1 SSHAT, CDR2 FNYEAQ (reference sequence). The CDR3 loop spans 15 amino acids. CDR3 residues: CASSPGHRYTGELFF. The CDR3 region has the DNA TGTGCTAGCAGCCCTGGACATAGGTACACCGGGGAGCTGTTTTTT.

This rearrangement joins TRBV5-1 to TRBJ2-1, with 10 bases matching TRBD2. The CDR3 totals 16 residues. The germline V gene encodes CDR1 SGHRS and CDR2 YFSETQ. V lost 0 bases and J lost 1; bases outside the gene matches: 1. The CDR3 loop reads CASSLDSGRSYNEQFF. Written as DNA, the CDR3 is TGCGCCAGCAGCTTGGATAGCGGGAGGTCCTACAATGAGCAGTTCTTC.